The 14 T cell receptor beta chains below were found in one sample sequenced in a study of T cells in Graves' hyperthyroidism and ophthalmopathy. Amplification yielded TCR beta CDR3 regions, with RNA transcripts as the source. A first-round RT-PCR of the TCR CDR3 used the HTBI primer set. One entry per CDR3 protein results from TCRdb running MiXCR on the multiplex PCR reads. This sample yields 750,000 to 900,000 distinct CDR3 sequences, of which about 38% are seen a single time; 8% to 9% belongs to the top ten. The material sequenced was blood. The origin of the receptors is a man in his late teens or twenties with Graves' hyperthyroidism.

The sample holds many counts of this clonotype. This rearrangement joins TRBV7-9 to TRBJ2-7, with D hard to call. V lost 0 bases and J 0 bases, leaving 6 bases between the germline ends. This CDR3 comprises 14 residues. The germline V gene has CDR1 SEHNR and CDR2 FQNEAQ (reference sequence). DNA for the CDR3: TGTGCCAGCAGCTTAGCGAGTAACTCCTACGAGCAGTACTTC. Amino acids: CASSLASNSYEQYF. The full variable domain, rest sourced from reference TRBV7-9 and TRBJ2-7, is DTGVSQNPRHKITKRGQNVTFRCDPISEHNRLYWYRQTLGQGPEFLTYFQNEAQLEKSRLLSDRFSAERPKGSFSTLEIQRTEQGDSAMYLCASSLASNSYEQYFGPGTRLTVT.

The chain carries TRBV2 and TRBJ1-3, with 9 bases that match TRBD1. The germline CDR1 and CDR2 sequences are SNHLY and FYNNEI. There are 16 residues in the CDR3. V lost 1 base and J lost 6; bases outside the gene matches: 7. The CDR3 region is CASSEEGTGHENTIYF. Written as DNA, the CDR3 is TGTGCCAGCAGTGAAGAGGGGACAGGGCACGAAAACACCATATATTTT.

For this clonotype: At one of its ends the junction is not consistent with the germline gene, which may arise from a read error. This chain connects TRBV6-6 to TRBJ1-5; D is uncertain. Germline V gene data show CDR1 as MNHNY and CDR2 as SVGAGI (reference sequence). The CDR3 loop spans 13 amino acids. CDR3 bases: TGTGCCAGCAGGGCCTACATTAATCGGCCCCAGCATTTT. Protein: CASRAYINRPQHF.

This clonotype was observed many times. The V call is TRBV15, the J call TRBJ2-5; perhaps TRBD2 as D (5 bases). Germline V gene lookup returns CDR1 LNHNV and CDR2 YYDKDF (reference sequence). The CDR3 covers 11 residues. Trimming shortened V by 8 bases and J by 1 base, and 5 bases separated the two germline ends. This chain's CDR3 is CATRGQETQYF. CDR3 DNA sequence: TGTGCCACCCGGGGCCAAGAGACCCAGTACTTC.

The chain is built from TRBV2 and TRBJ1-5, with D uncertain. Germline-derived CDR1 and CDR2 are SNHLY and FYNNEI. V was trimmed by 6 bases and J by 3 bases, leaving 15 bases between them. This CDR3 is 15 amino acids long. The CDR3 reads CASSALGSTNQPQHF. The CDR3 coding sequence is TGTGCCAGCAGCGCCCTAGGCAGCACCAATCAGCCCCAGCATTTT.

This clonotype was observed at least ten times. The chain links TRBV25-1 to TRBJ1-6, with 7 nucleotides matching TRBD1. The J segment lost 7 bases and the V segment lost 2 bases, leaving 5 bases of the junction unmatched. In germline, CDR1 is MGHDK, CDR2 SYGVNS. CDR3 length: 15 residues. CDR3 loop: CASSEQGGANSPLHF. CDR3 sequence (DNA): TGTGCCAGCAGTGAACAGGGGGGCGCGAATTCACCCCTCCACTTT.

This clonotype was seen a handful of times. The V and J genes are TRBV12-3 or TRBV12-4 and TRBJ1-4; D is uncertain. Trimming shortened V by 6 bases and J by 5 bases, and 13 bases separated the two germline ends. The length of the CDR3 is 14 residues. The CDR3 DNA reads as TGTGCCAGCAGCCCTTGGGTGGGGAATGAAAAACTGTTTTTT. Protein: CASSPWVGNEKLFF.

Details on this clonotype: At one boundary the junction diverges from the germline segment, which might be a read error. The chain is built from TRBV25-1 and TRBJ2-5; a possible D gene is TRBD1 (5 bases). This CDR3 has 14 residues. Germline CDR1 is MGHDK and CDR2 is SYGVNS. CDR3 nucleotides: TGTACCAGCAGAGATCTTGGCAGGGCAGAGACCCAGTACTTC. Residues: CTSRDLGRAETQYF.

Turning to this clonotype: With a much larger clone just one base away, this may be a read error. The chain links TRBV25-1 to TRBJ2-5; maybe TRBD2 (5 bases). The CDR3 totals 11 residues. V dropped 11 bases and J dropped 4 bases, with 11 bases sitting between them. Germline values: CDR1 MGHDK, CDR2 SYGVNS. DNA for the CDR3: TGTGCCGGCATGGACTCAGAGACCCAGTACTTC. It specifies CAGMDSETQYF.

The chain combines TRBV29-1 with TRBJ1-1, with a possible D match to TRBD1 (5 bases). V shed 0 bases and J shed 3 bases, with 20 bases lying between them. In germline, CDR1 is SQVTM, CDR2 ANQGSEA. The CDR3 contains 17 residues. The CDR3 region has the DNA TGCAGCGTTGAAGAAGGGGAGGTGCAGGGTGGGGACACTGAAGCTTTCTTT. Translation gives CSVEEGEVQGGDTEAFF. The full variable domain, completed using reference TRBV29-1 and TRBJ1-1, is SAVISQKPSRDICQRGTSLTIQCQVDSQVTMMFWYRQQPGQSLTLIATANQGSEATYESGFVIDKFPISRPNLTFSTLTVSNMSPEDSSIYLCSVEEGEVQGGDTEAFFGQGTRLTVV.

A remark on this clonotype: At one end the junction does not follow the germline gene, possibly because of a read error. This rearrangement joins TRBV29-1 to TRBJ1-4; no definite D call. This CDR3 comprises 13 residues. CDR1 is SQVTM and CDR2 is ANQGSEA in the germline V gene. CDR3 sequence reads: CSVEGQINEKLFF. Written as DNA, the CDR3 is TGCAGCGTGGAAGGGCAGATAAATGAAAAACTGTTTTTT.

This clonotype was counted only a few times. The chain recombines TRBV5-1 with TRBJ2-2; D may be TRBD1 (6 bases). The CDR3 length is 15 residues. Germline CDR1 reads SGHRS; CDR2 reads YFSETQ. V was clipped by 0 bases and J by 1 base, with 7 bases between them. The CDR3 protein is CASSLGQENTGELFF. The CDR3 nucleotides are TGCGCCAGCAGCTTGGGACAGGAGAACACCGGGGAGCTGTTTTTT.

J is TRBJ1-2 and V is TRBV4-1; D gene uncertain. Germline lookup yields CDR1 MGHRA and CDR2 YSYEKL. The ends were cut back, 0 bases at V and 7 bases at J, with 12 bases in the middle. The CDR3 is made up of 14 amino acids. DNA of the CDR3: TGCGCCAGCAGCCAAGATCCCCGGGGTCTTGGCTACACCTTC. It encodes CASSQDPRGLGYTF.

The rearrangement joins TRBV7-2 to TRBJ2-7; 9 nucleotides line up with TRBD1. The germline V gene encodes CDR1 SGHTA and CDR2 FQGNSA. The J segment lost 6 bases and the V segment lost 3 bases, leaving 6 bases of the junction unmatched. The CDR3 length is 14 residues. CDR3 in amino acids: CASSLIPGQGEQYF. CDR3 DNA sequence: TGTGCCAGCAGCTTGATTCCGGGACAGGGCGAGCAGTACTTC.